Here is one T cell receptor (beta chain) with its context. What it binds is not known. Cyclophosphamide on days +3 and +4 followed busulfan-fludarabine conditioning and a marrow graft. The protocol was immunoSEQ multiplex PCR, while the TCRdb copy is restricted to in-frame clones and leaves out a portion. The sample has 8,000 to 9,500 clones, roughly nine tenths seen once. The sample originates from a study of T cells after posttransplantation cyclophosphamide. Overall study results and limits: Recipient CMV seropositivity and CMV reactivation strongly tracked TRB clonality. Donor CD8+ memory clones often dominated recipient blood repertoires at later times.

The source of this sequence is a female patient aged 50-59 years who received an allogeneic stem cell transplant from a related donor, was CMV-positive, and had no GVHD. Some T cells may be supplied by the graft donor. Specimen: CD4+ T cells sorted from blood, collected 1404 days after allogeneic stem cell transplant with posttransplant cyclophosphamide.

The CDR3 spells CASSLAHSGETQYF. In DNA form, the CDR3 reads TGTGCCAGCAGCTTAGCGCATTCCGGGGAGACCCAGTACTTC. This chain connects TRBV7-9 to TRBJ2-5, with D uncertain. Trimming removed 0 bases from V and 5 bases from J, with 10 bases in between. Germline values: CDR1 SEHNR, CDR2 FQNEAQ (reference sequence). The CDR3 runs 14 residues.